This T cell receptor beta chain derives from a study of blood T cells in healthy people across ages. Points from the study as a whole: Higher diversity, along with more naive CD4+ cells, distinguished long-lived donors from aged donors. The study lacked donor CMV status, which possibly confounded expanded clonotype changes.

This clonotype turned up a few times. Its antigen is still unknown. Sample-barcoded 5' priming and a J-beta primer mix drove a second PCR of roughly 7 to 11 cycles. Every cDNA molecule carried a tag from a template-switch adaptor bearing 12 random nucleotides. Every sample gave at least 2.5 million paired-end reads containing CDR3. From the 5' RACE reads, TCRdb called clonotypes with MiXCR, one entry per CDR3 protein. Altogether approximately 670,000 distinct CDR3 sequences are present, around 38% being singletons, with the ten largest covering about 30%. This CDR3 has 15 amino acids. Germline V lookup: CDR1 SQVTM, CDR2 ANQGSEA. V dropped 6 bases and J dropped 0; count of bases not matched to a gene: 9.

Specimen: blood. The V call is TRBV29-1, the J call TRBJ1-1; TRBD1 aligns across 8 bases. The origin of this receptor is an older man in good health. The CDR3 bases are TGCAGCGTCGGGACAGGCGGGGGTATGAACACTGAAGCTTTCTTT. Amino acid sequence: CSVGTGGGMNTEAFF.